This TCR beta chain was profiled in a study of blood T cells in healthy people across ages. Combining a sample-barcoded 5' primer with a J-beta primer mix, a second PCR ran for about 6 to 12 cycles. Each cDNA molecule was tagged by a template-switch adaptor that had 12 random nucleotides. One entry per CDR3 protein results from TCRdb running MiXCR on the 5' RACE reads. The table has 1.5 million to 2 million distinct CDR3 sequences, roughly 50% seen once. This clonotype was observed a handful of times. This CDR3 comprises 14 residues. V was clipped by 6 bases and J by 2 bases, with 14 bases between them.

This rearrangement joins TRBV12-3 or TRBV12-4 to TRBJ2-7, with D possibly TRBD1 on 6 matching bases. The sequence was obtained from a woman aged 40 to 50 in good health. Sequencing input: blood. The CDR3 loop reads CASSIQGLTYEQYF. Written as DNA, the CDR3 is TGTGCCAGCAGCATACAGGGTCTAACCTACGAGCAGTACTTC.